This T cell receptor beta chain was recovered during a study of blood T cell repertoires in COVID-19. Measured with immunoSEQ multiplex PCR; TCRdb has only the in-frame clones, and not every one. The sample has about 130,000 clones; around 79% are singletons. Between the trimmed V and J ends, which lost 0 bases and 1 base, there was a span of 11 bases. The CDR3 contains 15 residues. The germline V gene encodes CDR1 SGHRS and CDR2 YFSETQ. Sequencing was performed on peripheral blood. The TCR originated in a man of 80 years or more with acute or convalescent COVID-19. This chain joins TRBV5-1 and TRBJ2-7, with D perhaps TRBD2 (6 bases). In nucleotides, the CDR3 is TGCGCCAGCAGCTTGGCCGGGACTCGTTCCTACGAGCAGTACTTC. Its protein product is CASSLAGTRSYEQYF.